One and the same sample provided the 24 T cell receptor beta chains below, sequenced in a study of blood T cells in healthy people across ages. For the second PCR, which ran for about 7 to 11 cycles, a sample-barcoded 5' primer and a J-beta primer mix were used. A single record per CDR3 protein comes from TCRdb applying MiXCR to the 5' RACE reads. The sample carries under 2,000,000 distinct CDR3 sequences, about 49% recorded once. The sample comprised blood. The origin of the receptors is a woman aged 40-49 years in good health.

This clonotype was observed a handful of times. The chain joins TRBV28 to TRBJ1-4; the D is unclear. V dropped 7 bases and J dropped 5 bases, with 8 bases sitting between them. The length of the CDR3 is 12 residues. Germline values: CDR1 MDHEN, CDR2 SYDVKM. The DNA for the CDR3 is TGTGCCAGCACCGCCGTAAATGAAAAACTGTTTTTT. It specifies CASTAVNEKLFF.

The rearrangement joins TRBV5-1 to TRBJ2-3; TRBD2 matches 13 bases. The CDR3 length is 19 residues. V was pared by 4 bases and J by 4 bases, with 15 bases of the junction left unmatched. The germline V gene has CDR1 SGHRS and CDR2 YFSETQ. In DNA, the CDR3 is TGCGCCAGCAGCCCGCTCCGGACTAGCGGGGGCCGTAGCGCAGATACGCAGTATTTT. As protein: CASSPLRTSGGRSADTQYF.

This clonotype came up a few times. The rearrangement joins TRBV9 to TRBJ2-5, with 8 positions matching TRBD2. Germline assignment: CDR1 SGDLS and CDR2 YYNGEE. Trimming removed 4 bases from V and 4 bases from J; junction bases left unmatched: 9. The CDR3 is 15 residues long. The CDR3 is CASSSTTSGLETQYF. DNA for the CDR3: TGTGCCAGCAGCTCAACAACTAGCGGTTTAGAGACCCAGTACTTC.

This clonotype was recorded once. The junction departs from the called germline gene at one end, perhaps through a read error. The rearrangement uses TRBV28 and TRBJ1-5; 11 bases fit TRBD1. The CDR3 covers 15 residues. Per germline, CDR1 MDHEN and CDR2 SYDVKM. CDR3 DNA sequence: TGTGCCGGCAGTCTAGGGACAGGGGGTTACCAGCCCCAGCATTTT. This codes for CAGSLGTGGYQPQHF.

This clonotype was observed once. This could be a read error, since a much larger clone is one nucleotide away. This chain uses TRBV20-1 with TRBJ2-7; 8 bases map to TRBD1. V was clipped by 1 base and J by 2 bases; unmatched bases: 1. This CDR3 comprises 13 residues. Germline V lookup: CDR1 DFQATT, CDR2 SNEGSKA (reference sequence). The CDR3 sequence is CSARGGQAYEQYF. The CDR3 coding sequence is TGCAGTGCTAGAGGGGGACAGGCCTACGAGCAGTACTTC.

The genes are TRBV5-1 and TRBJ2-6, with 9 bases matching TRBD1. The CDR3 spans 18 residues. The V gene's germline CDR1 is SGHRS and CDR2 YFSETQ. V shed 4 bases and J 2 bases; nucleotides not matched to a gene: 10. DNA for the CDR3: TGCGCCAGCAGCCTCGACAGGGGGACATTCCCTGGGGCCAACGTCCTGACTTTC. Translated: CASSLDRGTFPGANVLTF.

The V call is TRBV6-1, the J call TRBJ2-6; D is perhaps TRBD1 (6 bases). This CDR3 comprises 17 residues. Trimming pared 5 bases from V and 0 bases from J, leaving 14 bases between. Looked up from germline, CDR1 is MNHNS and CDR2 is SASEGT. Written as DNA, the CDR3 is TGTGCCAGCAGTCCGGACAGAGCTCACTCTGGGGCCAACGTCCTGACTTTC. Translation gives CASSPDRAHSGANVLTF.

A single count supports this clonotype. The J gene is TRBJ1-5, the V gene TRBV6-2 or TRBV6-3; TRBD1 aligns across 7 bases. Germline V gene sequence: CDR1 MNHEY, CDR2 SVGEGT. J gave up 5 bases and V 6 bases, and 13 bases lay outside the gene matches. The CDR3 is 16 amino acids. The CDR3 DNA sequence: TGTGCCAGCAGAACTCTGACAGGGACCTCCGATCAGCCCCAGCATTTT. Protein product: CASRTLTGTSDQPQHF.

This clonotype was counted between two and nine times. V gene TRBV7-9 combines with J gene TRBJ2-6, with D uncertain. V gave up 9 bases and J gave up 7 bases, with 13 bases separating them. Germline V gives CDR1 SEHNR, CDR2 FQNEAQ (reference sequence). The CDR3 is 13 amino acids. The CDR3 coding sequence is TGTGCCAGTAGCCCAGGTTATGCCAACGTCCTGACTTTC. It is translated as CASSPGYANVLTF. Based on the CDR3 plus reference TRBV7-9 and TRBJ2-6, the full variable domain is DTGVSQNPRHKITKRGQNVTFRCDPISEHNRLYWYRQTLGQGPEFLTYFQNEAQLEKSRLLSDRFSAERPKGSFSTLEIQRTEQGDSAMYLCASSPGYANVLTFGAGSRLTVL.

V is TRBV29-1 and J is TRBJ2-3; 9 nucleotides align to TRBD2. The germline V gene has CDR1 SQVTM and CDR2 ANQGSEA. J lost 4 bases, V lost 4 bases, and 6 bases had no gene match. This CDR3 spans 14 amino acids. The CDR3 DNA sequence: TGCAGCGTTGGGTGGCGGGGGGGGTCAGATACGCAGTATTTT. Its protein is CSVGWRGGSDTQYF.

The rearrangement links TRBV20-1 to TRBJ1-2; D unresolved. The CDR3 length is 12 residues. CDR1 and CDR2 from the germline V gene are DFQATT and SNEGSKA (reference sequence). The V end was cut by 6 bases, the J end by 7 bases, with 15 bases between. The CDR3 bases are TGCAGTGCCCTTGACGTACTAGGTGGCTACACCTTC. The encoded protein is CSALDVLGGYTF.

V gene TRBV29-1 combines with J gene TRBJ2-7, with D uncertain. V gave up 5 bases and J gave up 7 bases, with 12 bases separating them. From germline, CDR1 is SQVTM and CDR2 ANQGSEA. The CDR3 extends over 11 amino acids. The CDR3 is CSVLDEEEQYF. CDR3 nucleotide sequence: TGCAGCGTTCTGGACGAGGAAGAGCAGTACTTC.

The chain is built from TRBV4-1 and TRBJ1-1; TRBD1 matches 9 bases. The trim removed 1 base at V and 6 bases at J, leaving 9 bases unmatched. Germline CDR1 reads MGHRA; CDR2 reads YSYEKL. The CDR3 covers 16 residues. CDR3 protein: CASSQALGQGLAEAFF. CDR3 DNA sequence: TGCGCCAGCAGCCAAGCCTTAGGACAGGGGCTGGCTGAAGCTTTCTTT.

This clonotype was found a few times. The CDR3 sequence: CASSPGFFGYTF. CDR3 in DNA: TGTGCCAGCAGCCCAGGGTTTTTTGGCTACACCTTC. V is TRBV3-1 and J is TRBJ1-2, with D perhaps matching TRBD1 (5 bases). Germline-derived CDR1 and CDR2 are LGHDT and YNNKEL (reference sequence). The CDR3 totals 12 residues. V was trimmed by 4 bases and J by 7 bases, leaving 10 bases between them.

Only a few counts were recorded for this clonotype. The chain couples TRBV6-1 to TRBJ1-1; possibly TRBD1 for D (5 bases). The CDR3 is 15 amino acids. Germline V gene data show CDR1 as MNHNS and CDR2 as SASEGT. Trimming took off 3 bases at V and 4 bases at J, with 15 bases between the two ends. The CDR3 nucleotides are TGTGCCAGCAGTGAGGGGCGCAGGGCAGGCACTGAAGCTTTCTTT. Protein: CASSEGRRAGTEAFF.

Only a few counts were recorded for this clonotype. The chain combines TRBV7-2 with TRBJ2-4, with D tentatively TRBD2 (6 bases). Trimming pared 5 bases from V and 11 bases from J, leaving 16 bases between. There are 13 residues in the CDR3. The germline V gene has CDR1 SGHTA and CDR2 FQGNSA. Here the CDR3 reads CASSQDGPGVQYF. CDR3 bases: TGTGCCAGCAGCCAAGACGGTCCGGGGGTTCAGTACTTC.

The chain recombines TRBV6-1 with TRBJ1-5, with D tentatively TRBD1 (5 bases). V was pared by 8 bases and J by 2 bases, with 10 bases between. The CDR3 is 13 residues long. Germline values: CDR1 MNHNS, CDR2 SASEGT. The CDR3 nucleotides read TGTGCCAGCCTCCAACAGGGCAATCAGCCCCAGCATTTT. It yields the protein CASLQQGNQPQHF.

The rearrangement joins TRBV9 to TRBJ1-1; D possibly corresponds to TRBD1 (5 bases). The CDR3 runs to 12 residues. The germline CDR1 and CDR2 sequences are SGDLS and YYNGEE. V lost 5 bases to trimming and J lost 5 bases, with 10 bases between them. The CDR3, as DNA: TGTGCCAGCAGGGAGACAGCGACTGAAGCTTTCTTT. Protein product: CASRETATEAFF.

This sequence joins TRBV28 and TRBJ2-1; D not resolved. V was shortened by 5 bases and J by 9 bases, with 14 bases between the two germline ends. This CDR3 has 13 residues. CDR1 is MDHEN, CDR2 SYDVKM, per germline. The chain's CDR3 is CASSRSPIAEQFF. As DNA, the CDR3 is TGTGCCAGCAGTCGTTCTCCTATTGCTGAGCAGTTCTTC.

The V gene is TRBV14, the J gene TRBJ2-5; D gene uncertain. V shed 3 bases and J shed 0 bases, with 8 bases lying between them. The CDR3 spans 14 residues. Germline lookup yields CDR1 SGHDN and CDR2 FVKESK. CDR3 region: CASSHNTYQETQYF. CDR3 DNA: TGTGCCAGCAGCCACAATACGTACCAAGAGACCCAGTACTTC.

The chain links TRBV9 to TRBJ2-5; D might be TRBD2 (6 bases). V was shortened by 2 bases and J by 11 bases, with 16 bases between the two germline ends. Germline V gene sequence: CDR1 SGDLS, CDR2 YYNGEE. The CDR3 consists of 13 residues. The CDR3 nucleotides are TGTGCCAGCAGCGTCACTAGCTGGAATGAGCAGTACTTC. Its protein is CASSVTSWNEQYF.

V is TRBV5-1 and J is TRBJ2-6; 8 bases are a match to TRBD2. The germline gives CDR1 SGHRS, CDR2 YFSETQ. V lost 7 bases, J lost 0 bases, and 3 bases stayed unmatched. The CDR3 covers 15 residues. This CDR3 reads CASDRGGSGANVLTF. The CDR3 region has the DNA TGCGCCAGCGACCGGGGGGGCTCTGGGGCCAACGTCCTGACTTTC.

CDR3: CASSLVKTGSSYEQYF. For the CDR3, the DNA is TGCGCCAGCAGCTTGGTAAAGACAGGAAGCTCCTACGAGCAGTACTTC. The rearrangement joins TRBV5-1 to TRBJ2-7; possibly TRBD1 for D (6 bases). Germline CDR1 and CDR2: SGHRS and YFSETQ. This CDR3 contains 16 residues. V lost 0 bases and J 0 bases, leaving 13 bases between the germline ends.

Only a few counts were recorded for this clonotype. The chain recombines TRBV10-3 with TRBJ2-1; 7 nucleotides agree with TRBD2. This CDR3 comprises 15 residues. Germline CDR1 and CDR2: ENHRY and SYGVKD. The J segment lost 6 bases and the V segment lost 0 bases, leaving 5 bases of the junction unmatched. The CDR3 reads CAISESPAGVNEQFF. As DNA, the CDR3 is TGTGCCATCAGTGAGTCCCCCGCGGGGGTCAATGAGCAGTTCTTC.